This record looks at one T cell receptor beta chain sequence and its context. The antigen remains undetermined. The record originates from a study of cytomegalovirus exposure and HLA in healthy donors. It was with 60 Vbeta and 13 Jbeta primers that the PCR ran. Original handling: Some 10 million of about 80 million unique TCR beta chains were shared, per a later count. TCRdb's table, derived via immunoSEQ multiplex PCR, lists solely in-frame clones and lacks some. That table furnishes V, J and clone size, whereas the DNA furnished D and trimming. Counted here are some 40,000 clones, 53% occurring once; the ten biggest clones make up 6.2%. Study results and caveats: Across donors, most TCRs were seen rarely, yet some public ones were widespread. Excluded were some V segments that proved indistinguishable, including TRBV6-2 and TRBV6-3.

Trimming at V came to 3 bases and at J to 4 bases, leaving 14 bases not matched to a gene. From germline, CDR1 is GTSNPN and CDR2 SVGIG (reference sequence). CDR3 length equals 16 residues. The chain is built from TRBV30 and TRBJ1-2, with 7 bases matching TRBD1. The source of this sequence is a woman aged 40 to 50 in good health and CMV-seropositive. The material sequenced was PBMCs. CDR3 nucleotide sequence: TGTGCCTGGAGCAAGAGCAGGACAGGAGAAGTCTATGGCTACACCTTC. Translated, it gives CAWSKSRTGEVYGYTF. Using reference TRBV30 and TRBJ1-2 for the parts outside the CDR3, the full variable domain is SQTIHQWPATLVQPVGSPLSLECTVEGTSNPNLYWYRQAAGRGLQLLFYSVGIGQISSEVPQNLSASRPQDRQFILSSKKLLLSDSGFYLCAWSKSRTGEVYGYTFGSGTRLTVV.